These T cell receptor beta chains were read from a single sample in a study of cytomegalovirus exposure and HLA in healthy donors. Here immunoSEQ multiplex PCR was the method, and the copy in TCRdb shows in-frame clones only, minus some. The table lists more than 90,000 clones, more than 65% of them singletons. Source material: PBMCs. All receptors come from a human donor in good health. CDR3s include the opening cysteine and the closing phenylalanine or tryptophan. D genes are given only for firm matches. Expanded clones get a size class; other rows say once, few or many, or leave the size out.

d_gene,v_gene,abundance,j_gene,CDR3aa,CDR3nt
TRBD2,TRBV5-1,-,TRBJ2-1,CASIPLAGGNEQFF,TGCGCCAGCATCCCCCTAGCGGGGGGAAATGAGCAGTTCTTC
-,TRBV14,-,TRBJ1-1,CASSQAAGGWTEAFF,TGTGCCAGCAGCCAAGCGGCGGGGGGCTGGACTGAAGCTTTCTTT
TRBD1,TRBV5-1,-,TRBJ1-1,CASSPEGTANTEAFF,TGCGCCAGCAGCCCCGAAGGGACAGCGAACACTGAAGCTTTCTTT
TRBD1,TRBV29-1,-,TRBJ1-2,CSVGQGRQGYTF,TGCAGCGTTGGACAGGGCCGACAAGGCTACACCTTC
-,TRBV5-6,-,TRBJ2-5,CASSSYRVDRYVETQYF,TGTGCCAGCAGCTCCTACAGGGTTGATCGGTATGTGGAGACCCAGTACTTC
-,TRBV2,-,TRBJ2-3,CASIPLANTDTQYF,TGTGCCAGCATCCCCCTAGCGAACACAGATACGCAGTATTTT
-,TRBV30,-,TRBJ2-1,CAWSRDYNEQFF,TGTGCCTGGAGCCGGGACTACAATGAGCAGTTCTTC
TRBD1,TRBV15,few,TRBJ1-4,CATSRGGQGAYEKLFF,TGTGCCACCAGCAGAGGTGGACAGGGTGCTTATGAAAAACTGTTTTTT
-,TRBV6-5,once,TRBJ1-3,CASRPPSGSGNTIYF,TGTGCCAGCAGACCCCCCTCCGGTTCGGGAAACACCATATATTTT
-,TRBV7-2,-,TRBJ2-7,CASSLNRNYEQYF,TGTGCCAGCAGCTTAAACAGGAACTACGAGCAGTACTTC
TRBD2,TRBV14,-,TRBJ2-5,CASSQGGLAGFRETQYF,TGTGCCAGCAGCCAGGGAGGACTAGCGGGATTTCGAGAGACCCAGTACTTC
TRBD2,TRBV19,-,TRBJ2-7,CASRLAGVNEQYF,TGTGCCAGTAGACTAGCGGGAGTTAACGAGCAGTACTTC
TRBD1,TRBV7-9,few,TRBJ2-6,CASSLGVGTGGGANVLTF,TGTGCCAGCAGCTTAGGGGTCGGGACAGGTGGAGGGGCCAACGTCCTGACTTTC
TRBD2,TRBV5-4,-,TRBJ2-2,CASSFSGLDTGELFF,TGTGCCAGCAGCTTTAGCGGGTTAGACACCGGGGAGCTGTTTTTT
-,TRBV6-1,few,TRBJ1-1,CASSEWGHEAFF,TGTGCCAGCAGTGAATGGGGCCATGAAGCTTTCTTT
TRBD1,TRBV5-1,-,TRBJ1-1,CASSLGQGWSTEAFF,TGCGCCAGCAGCTTGGGACAGGGGTGGAGCACTGAAGCTTTCTTT
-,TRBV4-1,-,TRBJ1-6,CASSQGAEDSPLHF,TGCGCCAGCAGCCAAGGTGCGGAGGATTCACCCCTCCACTTT
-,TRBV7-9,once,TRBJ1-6,CASSLVVGGAGSPLHF,TGTGCCAGCAGCTTAGTTGTTGGGGGCGCGGGTTCACCCCTCCACTTT
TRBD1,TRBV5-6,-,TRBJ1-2,CASSPPTGDRGYTF,TGTGCCAGCAGCCCCCCGACAGGGGACCGTGGTTACACCTTC
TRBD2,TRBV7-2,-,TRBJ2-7,CASSLSSGGRAYEQYF,TGTGCCAGCAGCTTATCTTCGGGAGGGCGGGCCTACGAGCAGTACTTC
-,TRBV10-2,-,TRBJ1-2,CASSPSCGYTF,TGCGCCAGCAGCCCCTCCTGTGGCTACACCTTC
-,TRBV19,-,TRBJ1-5,CASSIGTNSNQPQHF,TGTGCCAGTAGTATAGGGACTAATAGCAATCAGCCCCAGCATTTT
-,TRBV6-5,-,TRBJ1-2,CASSYSAPGLGYGYTF,TGTGCCAGCAGTTACTCGGCGCCAGGGCTTGGCTATGGCTACACCTTC
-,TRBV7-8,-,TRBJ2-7,CASSLGHNSYEQYF,TGTGCCAGCAGCTTAGGTCACAACTCCTACGAGCAGTACTTC
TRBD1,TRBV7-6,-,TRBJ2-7,CASSAGQVFVYEQYF,TGTGCCAGCAGCGCCGGACAGGTCTTTGTCTACGAGCAGTACTTC
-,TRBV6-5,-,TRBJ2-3,CASSYRGAGTDTQYF,TGTGCCAGCAGTTACCGGGGAGCGGGCACAGATACGCAGTATTTT
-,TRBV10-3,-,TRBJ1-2,CAISETTATNYGYTF,TGTGCCATCAGTGAGACGACAGCTACCAACTATGGCTACACCTTC
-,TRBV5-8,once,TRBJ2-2,CASSDTSPQTGELFF,TGTGCCAGCAGCGATACGAGTCCTCAGACTGGGGAGCTGTTTTTT
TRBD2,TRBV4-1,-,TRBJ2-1,CASGLAGDNEQFF,TGCGCCAGCGGACTAGCGGGGGACAATGAGCAGTTCTTC
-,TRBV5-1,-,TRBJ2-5,CASSWRGTSETQYF,TGCGCCAGCAGCTGGCGGGGTACCTCGGAGACCCAGTACTTC
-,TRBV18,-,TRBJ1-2,CASSPLGAQGYPF,TGTGCCAGCTCACCACTGGGGGCGCAGGGCTACCCCTTC
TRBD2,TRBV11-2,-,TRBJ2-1,CASSLGAGGSYNEQFF,TGTGCCAGCAGCTTAGGGGCGGGAGGGTCCTACAATGAGCAGTTCTTC
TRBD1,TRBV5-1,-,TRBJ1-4,CASKSEQGQINEKLFF,TGCGCCAGCAAGTCGGAACAGGGGCAAATTAATGAAAAACTGTTTTTT
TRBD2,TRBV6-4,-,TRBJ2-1,CASRAGTSGREDEQFF,TGTGCCAGCAGAGCCGGGACTAGCGGGAGGGAGGATGAGCAGTTCTTC
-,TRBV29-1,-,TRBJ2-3,CSVGGAGAVGTDTQYF,TGCAGCGTTGGAGGGGCAGGGGCGGTGGGCACAGATACGCAGTATTTT
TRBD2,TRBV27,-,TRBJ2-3,CASLLAGARTDTQYF,TGTGCCAGCTTGTTAGCGGGAGCCAGGACAGATACGCAGTATTTT
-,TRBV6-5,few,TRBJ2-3,CASSYSQGSDTQYF,TGTGCCAGCAGTTACTCCCAGGGCTCAGATACGCAGTATTTT
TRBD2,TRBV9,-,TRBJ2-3,CASSVDGLAGPTDTQYF,TGTGCCAGCAGCGTAGACGGACTAGCGGGACCCACAGATACGCAGTATTTT
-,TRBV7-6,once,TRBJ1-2,CASSLEDSRLANYGYTF,TGTGCCAGCAGCTTAGAGGACAGCCGCCTAGCAAACTATGGCTACACCTTC
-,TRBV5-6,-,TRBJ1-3,CASSHGPAGSGNTIYF,TGTGCCAGCAGCCATGGGCCTGCTGGATCTGGAAACACCATATATTTT
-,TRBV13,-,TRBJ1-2,CASSRIGQGGYGYTF,TGTGCCAGCAGTCGAATAGGGCAGGGTGGCTATGGCTACACCTTC
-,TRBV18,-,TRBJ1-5,CASSPPIGGTGNQPQHF,TGTGCCAGCTCACCACCGATAGGCGGTACGGGCAATCAGCCCCAGCATTTT
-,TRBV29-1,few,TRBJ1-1,CSADRQSEAFF,TGCAGCGCCGACAGGCAGAGTGAAGCTTTCTTT
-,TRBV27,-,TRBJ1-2,CASSPFIGYGYTF,TGTGCCAGCAGTCCCTTTATCGGCTATGGCTACACCTTC
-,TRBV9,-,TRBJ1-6,CASSVGGELNSPLHF,TGTGCCAGCAGCGTAGGAGGCGAGCTGAATTCACCCCTCCACTTT
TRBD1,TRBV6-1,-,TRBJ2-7,CASSESHRGGFGLWYF,TGTGCCAGCAGTGAATCTCACAGGGGCGGGTTCGGATTATGGTACTTC
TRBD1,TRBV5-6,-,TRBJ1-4,CASSLLDRTTNEKLFF,TGTGCCAGCAGCCTACTGGACAGGACAACTAATGAAAAACTGTTTTTT
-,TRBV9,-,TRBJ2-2,CASSVASEPFGELFF,TGTGCCAGCAGCGTAGCCTCGGAGCCGTTCGGGGAGCTGTTTTTT
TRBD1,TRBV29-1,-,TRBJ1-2,CSVEETGAVYGYTF,TGCAGCGTGGAAGAGACAGGGGCCGTCTATGGCTACACCTTC
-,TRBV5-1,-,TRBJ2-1,CASNLGGYNEQFF,TGCGCCAGCAACTTAGGGGGATACAATGAGCAGTTCTTC
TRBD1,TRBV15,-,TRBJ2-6,CATKQGADGANVLTF,TGTGCCACCAAACAGGGGGCGGATGGGGCCAACGTCCTGACTTTC
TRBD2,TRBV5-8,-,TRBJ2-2,CASSLVTSGSLSGELFF,TGTGCCAGCAGCTTGGTTACTAGCGGGAGTCTATCCGGGGAGCTGTTTTTT
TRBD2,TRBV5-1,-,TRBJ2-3,CASSGSGTSGGAGTDTQYF,TGCGCCAGCAGCGGATCCGGGACTAGCGGGGGGGCCGGGACAGATACGCAGTATTTT
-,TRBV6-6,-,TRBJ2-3,CASSYAPGKDTQYF,TGTGCCAGCAGTTATGCCCCGGGTAAAGATACGCAGTATTTT
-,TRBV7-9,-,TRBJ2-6,CASSKTVATGANVLTF,TGTGCCAGCAGCAAGACAGTGGCTACGGGGGCCAACGTCCTGACTTTC
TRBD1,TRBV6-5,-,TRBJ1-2,CASSYGTGIIYGYTF,TGTGCCAGCAGTTACGGGACAGGGATTATCTATGGCTACACCTTC
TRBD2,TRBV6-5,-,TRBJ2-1,CASSPGLAGGEQFF,TGTGCCAGCAGTCCCGGACTAGCGGGTGGCGAGCAGTTCTTC
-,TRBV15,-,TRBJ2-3,CATSKIGGGTDTQYF,TGTGCCACCAGCAAGATCGGCGGGGGCACAGATACGCAGTATTTT
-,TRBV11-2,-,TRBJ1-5,CASSSRSNQPQHF,TGTGCCAGCAGCTCCCGGTCGAATCAGCCCCAGCATTTT
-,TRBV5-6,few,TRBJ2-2,CASSLQTGELFF,TGTGCCAGCAGCTTGCAGACCGGGGAGCTGTTTTTT